The rows below give T cell receptor beta chains drawn from one sample of a study of immune evolution from preneoplasia to lung adenocarcinoma. Here immunoSEQ multiplex PCR was the method, and the copy in TCRdb shows in-frame clones only, minus some. The table lists under 45,000 clones, roughly 80% of them singletons. The sequenced material came from FFPE invasive lung adenocarcinoma tissue. Every receptor here comes from a person between 60 and 69 years old with lung adenocarcinoma. The CDR3 runs from the conserved cysteine through the conserved F or W. The D gene is left open where the match is weak. Size tells how often a clone was seen (once, few, many) or the class of an expanded clone, and some rows leave it out.

j_call	d_call	v_call	clone_size	cdr3_nt	cdr3_aa
TRBJ2-7	TRBD1	TRBV11-3	NA	TGTGCCAGCAGCTTTCGGACAGGAGAAGCCTACGAGCAGTACTTC	CASSFRTGEAYEQYF
TRBJ1-5	NA	TRBV19	NA	TGTGCCAGTAGTATAGACGACGGGGGCAATCAGCCCCAGCATTTT	CASSIDDGGNQPQHF
TRBJ2-7	NA	TRBV7-2	NA	TGTGCCAGCAGCTTAGCTGGGGACACTACCTACGAGCAGTACTTC	CASSLAGDTTYEQYF
TRBJ2-7	TRBD1	TRBV10-3	NA	TGTGCCATCAGTCCTACAGGGGCCGAGCAGTACTTC	CAISPTGAEQYF
TRBJ2-3	TRBD2	TRBV7-8	NA	TGTGCCAGCAGGGGACTAGCGGGGATCTTTGGGGATACGCAGTATTTT	CASRGLAGIFGDTQYF
TRBJ2-3	NA	TRBV7-2	NA	TGTGCCAGCAGCGCCCGGACGCTATCAGATACGCAGTATTTT	CASSARTLSDTQYF
TRBJ2-1	NA	TRBV6-6	NA	TGTGCCAGCATGGCGGGAAGCTCCTACAATGAGCAGTTCTTC	CASMAGSSYNEQFF
TRBJ1-2	TRBD1	TRBV27	few	TGTGCCAGCAGCCCCACGCCGGACAGGGCGGATGGCTACACCTTC	CASSPTPDRADGYTF
TRBJ2-5	NA	TRBV18	NA	TGTGCCAGCTCACCCGACAAACAAGAGACCCAGTACTTC	CASSPDKQETQYF
TRBJ2-2	NA	TRBV25-1	few	TGTGCCAGCAGTTCGCCAGGGCGTGGAGTCGGGGAGCTGTTTTTT	CASSSPGRGVGELFF
TRBJ2-5	NA	TRBV18	NA	TGTGCCAGCTCATTCGTAAAGGAGACCCAGTACTTC	CASSFVKETQYF
TRBJ2-1	NA	TRBV6-1	NA	TGTGCCAGCAGGCGGAATGAGCAGTTCTTC	CASRRNEQFF
TRBJ2-2	TRBD1	TRBV15	NA	TGTGCCACCAATCGGCAGGGGGTGAACGGGGAGCTGTTTTTT	CATNRQGVNGELFF
TRBJ2-7	NA	TRBV5-6	NA	TGTGCCAGCAGCTTGGTGGGATACGAGCAGTACTTC	CASSLVGYEQYF
TRBJ1-2	NA	TRBV11-3	few	TGTGCCAGCAGCCCACAGTCTAACTATGGCTACACCTTC	CASSPQSNYGYTF
TRBJ2-3	NA	TRBV6-4	NA	TGTGCCAGCAGTGATCGTCCGGATGGAGGCACAGATACGCAGTATTTT	CASSDRPDGGTDTQYF
TRBJ1-3	NA	TRBV7-6	NA	TGTGCCAGCAGCATCCGCGGCGGCAAAGGGCTCGGAAACACCATATATTTT	CASSIRGGKGLGNTIYF
TRBJ2-5	NA	TRBV28	NA	TGTGCCAGCACCGGGTCGGAGGAGACCCAGTACTTC	CASTGSEETQYF
TRBJ1-2	TRBD1	TRBV9	NA	TGTGCCAGCAGCGTAGCTACGGGACAGAATGGCTACACCTTC	CASSVATGQNGYTF
TRBJ1-5	NA	TRBV28	NA	TGTGCCAGCAGAGGGGGGAATCAGCCCCAGCATTTT	CASRGGNQPQHF
TRBJ2-1	TRBD2	TRBV7-9	NA	TGTGCCAGCTCCGATCCGGGACTAGCGGGGGGCAATGAGCAGTTCTTC	CASSDPGLAGGNEQFF
TRBJ2-1	TRBD2	TRBV12-5	NA	TGTGCTAGTGGTCCCTCAACTAGCGTTTACAATGAGCAGTTCTTC	CASGPSTSVYNEQFF
TRBJ2-2	NA	TRBV21-1	NA	TGTGCCAGCACCAGCGGGGGAGGGGACACCGGGGAGCTGTTTTTT	CASTSGGGDTGELFF
TRBJ1-4	NA	TRBV29-1	once	TGCAGCGTTGTGCGCAGCTTGGGTGAAAAACTGTTTTTT	CSVVRSLGEKLFF
TRBJ2-3	NA	TRBV7-2	few	TGTGCCAGCAGCTTAGACCCTTCTGATACGCAGTATTTT	CASSLDPSDTQYF
TRBJ1-2	NA	TRBV28	NA	TGTGCCAGCGGGGGGGGGAGTTCTGGCTACACCTTC	CASGGGSSGYTF
TRBJ1-1	TRBD1	TRBV4-1	NA	TGCGCCAGCAGTTCCTTCAGGGGGACCACTGAAGCTTTCTTT	CASSSFRGTTEAFF
TRBJ2-1	TRBD2	TRBV29-1	NA	TGCAGCGCTACTAGCGGGAGGGCCTTAAATGAGCAGTTCTTC	CSATSGRALNEQFF
TRBJ1-4	TRBD1	TRBV15	NA	TGTGCCACCAGCAGCGGACAGGGTAATGAAAAACTGTTTTTT	CATSSGQGNEKLFF
TRBJ1-1	NA	TRBV7-2	NA	TGTGCCAGCAGCTTAGGAATGGCAGGATGGAACACTGAAGCTTTCTTT	CASSLGMAGWNTEAFF
TRBJ1-2	NA	TRBV7-9	NA	TGTGCCAGCAGCACATACGACACGGATGCTGGCTACACCTTC	CASSTYDTDAGYTF
TRBJ2-7	TRBD2	TRBV7-6	NA	TGTGCCAGCAGCTTAGTTCCTAGCGGGAGCTCCTACGAGCAGTACTTC	CASSLVPSGSSYEQYF
TRBJ2-1	TRBD2	TRBV28	NA	TGTGCCAGCAGTCCCGGGACTAGCGGGAGCTCACCGTTCTTC	CASSPGTSGSSPFF
TRBJ1-1	TRBD1	TRBV7-6	NA	TGTGCCAGCAGCCGCGTACAGGGGCCGAACACTGAAGCTTTCTTT	CASSRVQGPNTEAFF
TRBJ2-7	TRBD2	TRBV28	NA	TGTGCCAGCAGCCCCCTCGGTGGGAGGGAGACCTACGAGCAGTACTTC	CASSPLGGRETYEQYF
TRBJ2-3	NA	TRBV11-2	NA	TGTGCCAGCAGCCTCCCCCCAAATTGGACGCAGTATTTT	CASSLPPNWTQYF
TRBJ2-5	NA	TRBV27	once	TGTGCCAGCAGTAAAACTGGGTTCGGCGGTGAGACCCAGTACTTC	CASSKTGFGGETQYF
TRBJ2-3	NA	TRBV11-2	few	TGTGCCAGCAGCCGCCTGGGGGCGGTCACAGATACGCAGTATTTT	CASSRLGAVTDTQYF
TRBJ2-3	TRBD2	TRBV5-1	NA	TGCGCCAGCAGCGAACTAGCGGGAGAGGGAGATACGCAGTATTTT	CASSELAGEGDTQYF
TRBJ1-4	TRBD1	TRBV6-6	NA	TGTGCCAGCAGCAAGGGGACAGTTACTAATGAAAAACTGTTTTTT	CASSKGTVTNEKLFF
TRBJ2-5	NA	TRBV12-2	NA	TGTGCAAGTCGCTTGGAAGCGGTGGAGACCCAGTACTTC	CASRLEAVETQYF
TRBJ2-7	NA	TRBV5-4	once	TGTGCCAGCAACCCAACCTCCGGGAGTTCCTACGAGCAGTACTTC	CASNPTSGSSYEQYF
TRBJ2-7	NA	TRBV7-9	medium-sized	TGTGCCAGCAGCTTAGGGGAGAACCTCGAATTCTACGAGCAGTACTTC	CASSLGENLEFYEQYF
TRBJ2-1	TRBD2	TRBV2	few	TGTGCCAGCAGTGGGAGCGGGGGCTTCTACAATGAGCAGTTCTTC	CASSGSGGFYNEQFF
TRBJ2-1	NA	TRBV11-2	few	TGTGCCAGCAGCTTAGGCGTGTTTCAGTTCTTC	CASSLGVFQFF
TRBJ1-1	NA	TRBV2	NA	TGTGCCAGCACTCCGGGGCGGTTGGGGGCTTTCTTT	CASTPGRLGAFF
TRBJ2-5	NA	TRBV4-2	NA	TGTGCCAGCAGCCCCCGATGGGGCGGAGAGACCCAGTACTTC	CASSPRWGGETQYF
TRBJ1-4	TRBD1	TRBV6-6	few	TGTGCCAGCCGGCAAGGACAGGGTAGGGAAAAACTGTTTTTT	CASRQGQGREKLFF
TRBJ1-2	NA	TRBV6-6	NA	TGTGCCAGCAGATCAAAGGGGTATCATGGCTACACCTTC	CASRSKGYHGYTF
TRBJ1-1	NA	TRBV29-1	NA	TGCAGCGTTGAGGGTCCAGGGGTTACCCACGGGGCTTTCTTT	CSVEGPGVTHGAFF
TRBJ2-7	NA	TRBV10-3	NA	TGTGCCATCAGTGAGGAATCTCACAGTGAGCAGTACTTC	CAISEESHSEQYF